The clone carrying this T cell receptor beta chain appeared many times. The sample belongs to a study of human T cells and chemical hapten exposure. Study details: Patients additionally received therapeutic doses of diphenylcyclopropenone on the scalp once a week, and this continued throughout the approximately 23-week study.

The library labeled individual cDNA molecules by adding unique molecular identifiers to them. MiXCR was run by TCRdb on the RACE reads, yielding one entry per CDR3 protein. The table records 35,000 to 45,000 distinct CDR3 sequences, more than 8.5% of them present only once. Germline V CDR1 and CDR2: SEHNR, FQNEAQ (reference sequence). The V end was cut by 3 bases, the J end by 3 bases, with 11 bases between. This CDR3 has 14 residues. Time point indicated: patch test 2, 6 weeks after DPC sensitization. Treatment denoted: therapeutic diphenylcyclopropenone sensitization with weekly scalp DPC. Alopecia patients between 18 and 70 years old and suitable for DPC were used as donors.

Source: whole blood, taken in connection with sensitization to the hapten diphenylcyclopropenone (DPC). This chain links TRBV7-9 with TRBJ1-1; D gene ambiguous. The TCR originated in a woman between 35 and 50 years old with alopecia areata. Some clones in this sample may be carry-over from other donors' samples. CDR3 in DNA: TGTGCCAGCAGCTTGGAAACGGGATACACTGAAGCTTTCTTT. Translation: CASSLETGYTEAFF. The whole variable domain, remainder taken from reference TRBV7-9 and TRBJ1-1, is DTGVSQNPRHKITKRGQNVTFRCDPISEHNRLYWYRQTLGQGPEFLTYFQNEAQLEKSRLLSDRFSAERPKGSFSTLEIQRTEQGDSAMYLCASSLETGYTEAFFGQGTRLTVV.